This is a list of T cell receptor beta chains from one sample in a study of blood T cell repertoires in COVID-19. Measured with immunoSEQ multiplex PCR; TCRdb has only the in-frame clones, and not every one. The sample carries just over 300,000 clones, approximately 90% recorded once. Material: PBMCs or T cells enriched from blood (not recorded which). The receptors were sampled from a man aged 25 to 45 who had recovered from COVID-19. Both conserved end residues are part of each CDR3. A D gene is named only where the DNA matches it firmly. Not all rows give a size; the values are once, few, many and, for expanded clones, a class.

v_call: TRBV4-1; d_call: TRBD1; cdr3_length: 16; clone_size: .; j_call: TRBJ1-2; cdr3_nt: TGCGCCAGCAGCCAGCCGAACTTTGGACAGGGGCCTGGCTACACCTTC; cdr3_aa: CASSQPNFGQGPGYTF
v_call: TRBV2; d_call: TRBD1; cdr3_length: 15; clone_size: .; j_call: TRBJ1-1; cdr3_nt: TGTGCCAGCAGCGGAACGGACAGGGTGTATACTGAAGCTTTCTTT; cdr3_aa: CASSGTDRVYTEAFF
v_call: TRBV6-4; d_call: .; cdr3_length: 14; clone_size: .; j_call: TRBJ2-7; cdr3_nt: TGTGCCAGCAGTGCCCGCGGTGGCGATCACGAGCAGTACTTC; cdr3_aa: CASSARGGDHEQYF
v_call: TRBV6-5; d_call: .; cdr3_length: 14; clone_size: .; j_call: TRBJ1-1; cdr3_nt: TGTGCCAGCAGGGATCAGGGAGGAGTGGCTGAAGCTTTCTTT; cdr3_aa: CASRDQGGVAEAFF
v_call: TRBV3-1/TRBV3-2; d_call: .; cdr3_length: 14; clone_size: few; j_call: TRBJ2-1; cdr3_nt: TGTGCCAGCAGCCAAGATCCGGGGTTCAATGAGCAGTTCTTC; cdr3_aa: CASSQDPGFNEQFF
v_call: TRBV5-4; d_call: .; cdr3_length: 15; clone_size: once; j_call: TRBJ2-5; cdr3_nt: TGTGCCAGCAGCTTTATGGGGGGAAACCAAGAGACCCAGTACTTC; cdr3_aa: CASSFMGGNQETQYF
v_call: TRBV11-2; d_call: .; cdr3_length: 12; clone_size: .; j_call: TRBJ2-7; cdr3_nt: TGTGCCAGCTGCGGGAATGGATACGAGCAGTACTTC; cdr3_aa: CASCGNGYEQYF
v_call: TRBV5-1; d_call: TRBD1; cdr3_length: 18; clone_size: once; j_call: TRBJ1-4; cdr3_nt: TGCGCCAGCAGCTTATACAAATACAGGGGGCCCCAAGAAGAAAAACTGTTTTTT; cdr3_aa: CASSLYKYRGPQEEKLFF
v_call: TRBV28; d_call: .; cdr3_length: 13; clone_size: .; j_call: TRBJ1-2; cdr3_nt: TGTGCCAGCAGTTTATCGAAATTTAGCCACTACACCTTC; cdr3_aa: CASSLSKFSHYTF
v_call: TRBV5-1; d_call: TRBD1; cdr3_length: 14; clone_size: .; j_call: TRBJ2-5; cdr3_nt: TGCGCCAGCAGCTTTACAGGGGTGGGAGAGACCCAGTACTTC; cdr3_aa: CASSFTGVGETQYF